Below are 21 T cell receptor beta chains sequenced from a single sample in a study of T cell repertoires in cytomegalovirus infection. These TCRs are of unknown antigen specificity. TCRdb fed the reads into MiXCR, producing one record per CDR3 protein. The sample contains about half a million distinct CDR3 sequences, 40% to 50% of which appear only once. Sample: cultured PBMCs, taken from culture after CMV antigen stimulation. The receptor set was obtained from a human donor in good health (CMV status not recorded). Some clones in this sample may be carry-over from other donors' samples.

This chain links TRBV12-3 or TRBV12-4 with TRBJ2-7, with D perhaps matching TRBD1 or TRBD2 (5 bases each). This CDR3 region has 14 residues. Trimming shortened V by 7 bases and J by 2 bases, and 15 bases separated the two germline ends. The CDR3 protein is CASTPGTLTYEQYF. For the CDR3, the DNA is TGTGCCAGCACCCCCGGGACCCTAACCTACGAGCAGTACTTC.

The chain has TRBV30 and TRBJ2-5, with D unresolved. CDR3 length: 11 residues. Germline V lookup: CDR1 GTSNPN, CDR2 SVGIG (reference sequence). V dropped 3 bases and J dropped 0 bases, with 2 bases sitting between them. The CDR3 spells CAWRYQETQYF. CDR3 coding DNA: TGTGCCTGGAGGTACCAAGAGACCCAGTACTTC.

The chain has TRBV6-6 and TRBJ2-7; D uncertain. V lost 8 bases to trimming and J lost 1 base, with 12 bases between them. Germline lookup yields CDR1 MNHNY and CDR2 SVGAGI (reference sequence). The CDR3 totals 13 residues. The CDR3 loop reads CASVPDASYEQYF. The CDR3 nucleotides read TGTGCCAGCGTTCCGGATGCTTCCTACGAGCAGTACTTC.

The V and J genes are TRBV5-4 and TRBJ2-1; D may correspond to TRBD1 or TRBD2 (5 bases each). Trimming removed 4 bases from V and 6 bases from J, with 14 bases in between. CDR1 is SGHNT, CDR2 YYREEE, per germline (reference sequence). The CDR3 has 14 amino acids. This CDR3 is CASSRDQSLNEQFF. The CDR3 DNA is TGTGCCAGCAGCCGGGACCAGAGCCTCAATGAGCAGTTCTTC.

This chain uses TRBV10-3 with TRBJ2-1, with D tentatively TRBD2 (6 bases). This CDR3 region has 13 residues. The ends were cut back, 8 bases at V and 5 bases at J, with 13 bases in the middle. The germline gives CDR1 ENHRY, CDR2 SYGVKD. The CDR3 DNA is TGTGCCATCGGGGGGATTAGGGACAATGAGCAGTTCTTC. Its translation is CAIGGIRDNEQFF.

This chain joins TRBV7-9 and TRBJ1-4; D call uncertain. CDR1 and CDR2 from the germline V gene are SEHNR and FQNEAQ (reference sequence). This CDR3 is built from 12 residues. Between the trimmed V and J ends, which lost 4 bases and 5 bases, there was a span of 5 bases. CDR3 region: CASSYLNEKLFF. The CDR3 DNA reads as TGTGCCAGCAGCTACTTAAATGAAAAACTGTTTTTT.

The genes are TRBV4-3 and TRBJ1-6; the D is unclear. The CDR3 spans 12 residues. V lost 0 bases, J lost 10 bases, and 4 bases lay in between. Germline lookup yields CDR1 LGHNA and CDR2 YSLEER. The CDR3 loop is CASSQEASPLHF. DNA of the CDR3: TGCGCCAGCAGCCAAGAAGCCTCACCCCTCCACTTT.

The table lists this clonotype with many counts. The chain carries TRBV7-2 and TRBJ2-1; 7 nucleotides match TRBD2. This CDR3 comprises 15 residues. In germline, CDR1 is SGHTA, CDR2 FQGNSA. Trimming removed 1 base from V and 10 bases from J; junction bases left unmatched: 10. CDR3 coding DNA: TGTGCCAGCAGCTTAGAGCGCGGGAGAGCCAGAGAGCAGTTCTTC. It is translated as CASSLERGRAREQFF.

The chain employs TRBV19 and TRBJ2-5, with D perhaps given as TRBD1 or TRBD2 (5 bases each). Trimming cost V 4 bases and J 0 bases, with 15 bases left between them. The CDR3 length is 16 residues. Germline V gene data show CDR1 as LNHDA and CDR2 as SQIVND (reference sequence). This chain's CDR3 is CASSTIPGTDQETQYF. The CDR3 nucleotides are TGTGCCAGTAGTACCATCCCCGGGACGGACCAAGAGACCCAGTACTTC.

The chain joins TRBV12-5 to TRBJ2-1, with D possibly being TRBD1 (6 bases). V lost 6 bases and J lost 4, with 22 bases in between. Germline CDR1 LGHNT, CDR2 FRNRAP. CDR3 length: 17 residues. The CDR3 coding sequence is TGTGCTAGTGGCCGACCCCAAGGGACCGGACAGTACAATGAGCAGTTCTTC. This gives the protein CASGRPQGTGQYNEQFF.

The chain joins TRBV4-1 to TRBJ2-7; TRBD1 agrees at 7 bases. Germline-derived CDR1 and CDR2 are MGHRA and YSYEKL. V was pared by 2 bases and J by 2 bases, with 3 bases of the junction left unmatched. The CDR3 length is 14 residues. The chain's CDR3 is CASSQRQGPYEQYF. The CDR3 DNA reads TGCGCCAGCAGCCAACGACAGGGACCCTACGAGCAGTACTTC.

The J gene is TRBJ2-1, the V gene TRBV7-2, with 7 nucleotides matching TRBD1. Per germline, CDR1 SGHTA and CDR2 FQGNSA. V lost 5 bases, J lost 7 bases, and 11 bases stayed unmatched. The CDR3 is made up of 15 amino acids. CDR3 sequence (DNA): TGTGCCAGCAGCCCGCGACAGGGCTATGGAAATGAGCAGTTCTTC. This sequence encodes CASSPRQGYGNEQFF.

The J gene is TRBJ2-2, the V gene TRBV28; 7 nucleotides align to TRBD2. The CDR3 sequence is 17 residues long. V shed 0 bases, J shed 1 base, and the junction held 5 bases outside the gene matches. The germline V gene encodes CDR1 MDHEN and CDR2 SYDVKM. CDR3 region: CASSLWGLAGNTGELFF. CDR3 DNA: TGTGCCAGCAGTTTATGGGGGTTAGCGGGGAACACCGGGGAGCTGTTTTTT.

Only a few counts were recorded for this clonotype. J is TRBJ2-1 and V is TRBV4-1, with D perhaps matching TRBD1 or TRBD2 (5 bases each). Trimming took off 3 bases at V and 7 bases at J, with 16 bases between the two ends. The germline V gene encodes CDR1 MGHRA and CDR2 YSYEKL. The CDR3 has 15 amino acids. The CDR3 here is CASSHYSRGWNEQFF. CDR3 DNA sequence: TGCGCCAGCAGCCACTACTCCCGGGGCTGGAATGAGCAGTTCTTC.

The V and J genes are TRBV7-9 and TRBJ1-1; D is uncertain. Trimming shortened V by 5 bases and J by 1 base, and 17 bases separated the two germline ends. The length of the CDR3 is 16 residues. Germline loops: CDR1 SEHNR, CDR2 FQNEAQ (reference sequence). The CDR3 sequence is CASSRPILGPNTEAFF. The CDR3 nucleotides are TGTGCCAGCAGCCGTCCGATTTTAGGCCCGAACACTGAAGCTTTCTTT.

The J gene is TRBJ1-6, the V gene TRBV7-8, with 7 bases fitting TRBD1. Germline V gene lookup returns CDR1 SGHVS and CDR2 FQNEAQ. The ends lost 4 bases at V and 5 bases at J; junction bases unmatched: 11. CDR3 length: 17 amino acids. This chain's CDR3 is CASSSGQLLYNNSPLHF. The CDR3 DNA follows: TGTGCCAGCAGCTCGGGACAGTTACTTTATAATAATTCACCCCTCCACTTT.

V usage is TRBV2 and J usage is TRBJ2-7; 7 positions match TRBD2. Trimming took 1 base from V and 4 from J; bases not matched to a gene: 4. This CDR3 is built from 14 residues. Germline loops: CDR1 SNHLY, CDR2 FYNNEI. In DNA, the CDR3 is TGTGCCAGCAGTGAAGTGGGGACTATTTACGAGCAGTACTTC. Its translation: CASSEVGTIYEQYF.

This CDR3 reads CASRNRDSKTDTQYF. CDR3 bases: TGTGCCAGCAGAAACCGGGACAGCAAGACAGATACGCAGTATTTT. The chain joins TRBV6-2 or TRBV6-3 to TRBJ2-3; 7 positions agree with TRBD1. The CDR3 loop spans 15 amino acids. Trimming cost V 6 bases and J 3 bases; bases outside gene matches: 9. Germline V gives CDR1 MNHEY, CDR2 SVGEGT.

DNA of the CDR3: TGTGCCAGCAGCTTACTAGCGGGAGGGGATGAGCAGTTCTTC. This codes for CASSLLAGGDEQFF. The rearrangement uses TRBV7-8 and TRBJ2-1; 12 nucleotides line up with TRBD2. The germline CDR1 and CDR2 sequences are SGHVS and FQNEAQ. V lost 2 bases, J lost 8 bases, and 1 base stayed unmatched. This CDR3 has 14 residues. Full variable domain (remainder filled in from reference TRBV7-8 and TRBJ2-1): GAGVSQSPRYKVAKRGQDVALRCDPISGHVSLFWYQQALGQGPEFLTYFQNEAQLDKSGLPSDRFFAERPEGSVSTLKIQRTQQEDSAVYLCASSLLAGGDEQFFGPGTRLTVL.

The chain joins TRBV7-2 to TRBJ2-1, with no clear D. The CDR3 totals 17 residues. Trimming removed 1 base at V and 4 bases at J, with 17 bases between. Germline assignment: CDR1 SGHTA and CDR2 FQGNSA. The CDR3 reads CASSLVLGQVVYNEQFF. The CDR3 nucleotides are TGTGCCAGCAGCTTAGTTCTGGGCCAGGTGGTTTACAATGAGCAGTTCTTC. The complete variable domain, with remaining parts taken from reference TRBV7-2 and TRBJ2-1, reads GAGVSQSPSNKVTEKGKDVELRCDPISGHTALYWYRQSLGQGLEFLIYFQGNSAPDKSGLPSDRFSAERTGGSVSTLTIQRTQQEDSAVYLCASSLVLGQVVYNEQFFGPGTRLTVL.

V usage is TRBV6-6 and J usage is TRBJ1-2, with unresolved D. V was cut by 2 bases and J by 8 bases, with 6 bases left in between. This CDR3 is 11 amino acids long. Germline V gene lookup returns CDR1 MNHNY and CDR2 SVGAGI (reference sequence). CDR3 protein: CASSYEAGYTF. The DNA of the CDR3 is TGTGCCAGCAGTTACGAGGCCGGCTACACCTTC.